This T cell receptor (beta chain) was identified during a study of T cell changes during pregnancy in multiple sclerosis. The CDR3 sequence is 18 residues long. The germline gives CDR1 SGHTA, CDR2 FQGNSA. The junction had 10 bases not matched to a gene; V was cut back by 1 base and J by 2 bases. This clone is a singleton in its sample. The repertoire was sequenced with immunoSEQ multiplex PCR; TCRdb's copy has only in-frame clones and lacks some. This table has 93,000 or so clones, 92% appearing once. The source of this sequence is a female donor with multiple sclerosis, enrolled in a pregnancy study. The specimen was peripheral blood, collected after pregnancy. The chain links TRBV7-2 to TRBJ2-7, with 11 nucleotides matching TRBD2. The CDR3 spells CASSLETSGTQKAYEQYF. Here the CDR3 DNA reads TGTGCCAGCAGCTTAGAGACTAGCGGGACACAGAAGGCCTACGAGCAGTACTTC.